The 4 T cell receptor beta chains below were found in one sample sequenced in a study of blood T cell repertoires in COVID-19. TCRdb's table, derived via immunoSEQ multiplex PCR, lists solely in-frame clones and lacks some. The sample yields about 250,000 clones, 80% to 90% seen once. The sequencing input was peripheral blood. All receptors derive from an elderly man with acute or convalescent COVID-19.

The rearrangement links TRBV5-1 to TRBJ2-7; TRBD1 agrees at 8 bases. Germline V gene sequence: CDR1 SGHRS, CDR2 YFSETQ. CDR3 length: 15 residues. With V trimmed by 1 base and J by 0 bases, 3 bases remained unmatched. The CDR3 DNA is TGCGCCAGCAGCTTGCGACAGGGGAGCTCCTACGAGCAGTACTTC. It yields the protein CASSLRQGSSYEQYF.

The rearrangement uses TRBV3-1 (or the pseudogene TRBV3-2) and TRBJ1-1, with a possible D match to TRBD1 (5 bases). Trimming removed 4 bases from V and 4 bases from J, with 13 bases in between. CDR1 is LGHDT and CDR2 is YNNKEL in the germline V gene (reference sequence). The CDR3 spans 14 residues. The CDR3 nucleotides read TGTGCCAGCAGCCCAGGGAACTCAGTCACTGAAGCTTTCTTT. It encodes CASSPGNSVTEAFF.

The CDR3 nucleotides are TGTGCCAGCAGCTTAACCGGGTATGGCTACACCTTC. Its protein product is CASSLTGYGYTF. The J gene is TRBJ1-2, the V gene TRBV7-3; D gene unclear. The CDR3 has 12 amino acids. Deletions cut 0 bases from V and 5 bases from J, with 4 bases between. CDR1 is SGHTA and CDR2 is FQGTGA in the germline V gene.

The gene calls are TRBV2 and TRBJ1-2; 9 bases map to TRBD1. The junction had 10 bases not matched to a gene; V was cut back by 9 bases and J by 2 bases. The V gene's germline CDR1 is SNHLY and CDR2 FYNNEI. The CDR3 runs to 15 residues. This CDR3 is CARSLGQGSNYGYTF. In DNA, the CDR3 is TGTGCCAGGAGTCTCGGACAGGGGTCCAACTATGGCTACACCTTC.